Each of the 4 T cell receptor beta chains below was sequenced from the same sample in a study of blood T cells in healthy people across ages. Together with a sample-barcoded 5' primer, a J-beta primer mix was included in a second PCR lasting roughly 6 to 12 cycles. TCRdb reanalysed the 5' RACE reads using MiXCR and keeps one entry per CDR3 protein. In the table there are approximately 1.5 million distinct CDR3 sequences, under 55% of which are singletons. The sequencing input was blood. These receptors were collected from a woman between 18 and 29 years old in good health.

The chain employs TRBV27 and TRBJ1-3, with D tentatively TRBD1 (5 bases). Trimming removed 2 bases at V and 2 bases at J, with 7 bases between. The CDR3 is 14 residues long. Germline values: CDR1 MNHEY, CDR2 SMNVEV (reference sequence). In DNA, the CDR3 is TGTGCCAGCAGTTTACGGGGGACTGGAAACACCATATATTTT. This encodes CASSLRGTGNTIYF.

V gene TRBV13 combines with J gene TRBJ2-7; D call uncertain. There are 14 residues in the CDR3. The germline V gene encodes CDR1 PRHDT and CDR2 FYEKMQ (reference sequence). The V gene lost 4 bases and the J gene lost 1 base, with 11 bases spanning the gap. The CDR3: CASSSGSYSYEQYF. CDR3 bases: TGTGCCAGCAGCTCCGGGTCCTATTCCTACGAGCAGTACTTC.

CDR3 region: CSARRGQRELYGYTF. In DNA, the CDR3 is TGCAGTGCTAGGAGGGGACAGCGAGAACTTTATGGCTACACCTTC. The chain joins TRBV20-1 to TRBJ1-2; 7 bases fit TRBD1. The trim removed 3 bases at V and 5 bases at J, leaving 12 bases unmatched. Germline V gene data show CDR1 as DFQATT and CDR2 as SNEGSKA (reference sequence). CDR3 length equals 15 residues.

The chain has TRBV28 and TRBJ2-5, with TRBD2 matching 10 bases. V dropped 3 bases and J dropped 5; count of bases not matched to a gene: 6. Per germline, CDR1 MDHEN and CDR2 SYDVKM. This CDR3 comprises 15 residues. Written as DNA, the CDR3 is TGTGCCAGCAGTTTTGTAGCGGGGGGTGGTGAGACCCAGTACTTC. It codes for CASSFVAGGGETQYF.